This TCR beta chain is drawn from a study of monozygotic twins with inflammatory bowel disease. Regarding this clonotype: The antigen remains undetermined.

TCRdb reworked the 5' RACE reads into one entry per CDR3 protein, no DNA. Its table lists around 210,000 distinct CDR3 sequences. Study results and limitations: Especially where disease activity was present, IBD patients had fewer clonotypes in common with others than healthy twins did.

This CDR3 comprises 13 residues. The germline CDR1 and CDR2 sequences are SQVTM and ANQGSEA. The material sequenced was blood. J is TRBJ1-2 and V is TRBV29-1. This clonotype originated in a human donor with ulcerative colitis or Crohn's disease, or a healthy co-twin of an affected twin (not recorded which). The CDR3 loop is CSVVSRLNYGYTF. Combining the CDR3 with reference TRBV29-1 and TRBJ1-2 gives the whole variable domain SAVISQKPSRDICQRGTSLTIQCQVDSQVTMMFWYRQQPGQSLTLIATANQGSEATYESGFVIDKFPISRPNLTFSTLTVSNMSPEDSSIYLCSVVSRLNYGYTFGSGTRLTVV.